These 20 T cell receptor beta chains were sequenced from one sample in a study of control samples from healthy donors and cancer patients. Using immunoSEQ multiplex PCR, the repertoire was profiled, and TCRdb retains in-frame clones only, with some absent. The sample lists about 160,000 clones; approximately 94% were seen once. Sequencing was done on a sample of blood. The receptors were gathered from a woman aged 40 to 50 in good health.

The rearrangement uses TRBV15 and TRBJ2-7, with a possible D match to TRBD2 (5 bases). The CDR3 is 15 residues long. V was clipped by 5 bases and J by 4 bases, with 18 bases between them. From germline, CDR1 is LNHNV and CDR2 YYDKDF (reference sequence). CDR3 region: CATSVGMVPPYEQYF. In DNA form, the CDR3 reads TGTGCCACCAGCGTCGGGATGGTACCTCCTTACGAGCAGTACTTC.

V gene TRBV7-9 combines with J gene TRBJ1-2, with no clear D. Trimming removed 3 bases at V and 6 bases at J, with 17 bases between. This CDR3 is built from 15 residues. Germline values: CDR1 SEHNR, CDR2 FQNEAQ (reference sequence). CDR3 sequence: CASSFQGWRLDGYTF. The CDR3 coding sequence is TGTGCCAGCAGCTTCCAAGGGTGGAGGTTGGATGGCTACACCTTC.

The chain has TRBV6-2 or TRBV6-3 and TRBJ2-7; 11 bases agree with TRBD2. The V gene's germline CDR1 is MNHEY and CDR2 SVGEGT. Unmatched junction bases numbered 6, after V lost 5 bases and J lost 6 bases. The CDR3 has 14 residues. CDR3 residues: CASSPSLAGVEQYF. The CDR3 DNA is TGTGCCAGCAGTCCATCACTAGCGGGGGTCGAGCAGTACTTC.

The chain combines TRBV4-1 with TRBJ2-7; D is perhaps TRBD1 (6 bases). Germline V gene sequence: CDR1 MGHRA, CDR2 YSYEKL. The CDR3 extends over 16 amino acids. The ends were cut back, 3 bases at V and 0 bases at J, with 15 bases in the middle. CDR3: CASSQSTGQSSYEQYF. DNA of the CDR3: TGCGCCAGCAGCCAGTCCACAGGGCAAAGCTCCTACGAGCAGTACTTC.

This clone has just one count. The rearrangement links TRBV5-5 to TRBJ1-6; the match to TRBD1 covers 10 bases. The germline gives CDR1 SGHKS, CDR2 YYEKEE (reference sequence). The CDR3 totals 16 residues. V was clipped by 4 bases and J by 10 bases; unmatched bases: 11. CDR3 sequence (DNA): TGTGCCAGCAGCACGAGGCAAGGACAGGGGGGGTCACCCCTCCACTTT. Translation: CASSTRQGQGGSPLHF.

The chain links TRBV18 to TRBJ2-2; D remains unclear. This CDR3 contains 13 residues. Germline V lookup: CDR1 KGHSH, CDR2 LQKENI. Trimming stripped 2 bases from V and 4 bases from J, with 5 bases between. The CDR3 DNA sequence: TGTGCCAGCTCACCAGGGCTCACCGGGGAGCTGTTTTTT. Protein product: CASSPGLTGELFF.

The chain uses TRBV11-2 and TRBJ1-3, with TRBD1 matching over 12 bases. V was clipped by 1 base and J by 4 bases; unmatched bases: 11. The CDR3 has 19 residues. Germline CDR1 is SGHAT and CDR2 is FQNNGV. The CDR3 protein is CASSLVRDRGRSSGNTIYF. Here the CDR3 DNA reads TGTGCCAGCAGCTTAGTTCGGGACAGGGGGCGGTCTTCCGGAAACACCATATATTTT.

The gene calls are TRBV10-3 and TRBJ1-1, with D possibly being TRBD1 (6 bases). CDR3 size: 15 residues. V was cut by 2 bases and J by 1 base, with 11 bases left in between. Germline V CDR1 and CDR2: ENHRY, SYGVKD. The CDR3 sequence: CAISEVGQPNTEAFF. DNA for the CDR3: TGTGCCATCAGTGAGGTTGGACAGCCGAACACTGAAGCTTTCTTT.

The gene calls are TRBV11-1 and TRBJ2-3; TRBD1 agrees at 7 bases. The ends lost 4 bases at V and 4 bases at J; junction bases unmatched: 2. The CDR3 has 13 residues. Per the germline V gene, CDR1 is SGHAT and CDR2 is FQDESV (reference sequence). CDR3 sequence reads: CASSSDRPDTQYF. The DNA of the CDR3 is TGTGCCAGCAGCTCGGACAGGCCAGATACGCAGTATTTT.

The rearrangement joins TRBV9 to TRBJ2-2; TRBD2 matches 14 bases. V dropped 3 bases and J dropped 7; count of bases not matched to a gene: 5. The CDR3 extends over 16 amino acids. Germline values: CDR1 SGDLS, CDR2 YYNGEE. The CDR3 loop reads CASSAGTSGGGGELFF. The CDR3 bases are TGTGCCAGCAGCGCGGGGACTAGCGGGGGTGGCGGGGAGCTGTTTTTT.

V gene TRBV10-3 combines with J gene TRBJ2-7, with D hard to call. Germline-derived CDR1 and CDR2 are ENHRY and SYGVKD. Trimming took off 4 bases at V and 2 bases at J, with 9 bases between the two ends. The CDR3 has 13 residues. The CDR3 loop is CAISVDRTYEQYF. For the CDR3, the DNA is TGTGCCATCAGTGTCGACCGAACCTACGAGCAGTACTTC.

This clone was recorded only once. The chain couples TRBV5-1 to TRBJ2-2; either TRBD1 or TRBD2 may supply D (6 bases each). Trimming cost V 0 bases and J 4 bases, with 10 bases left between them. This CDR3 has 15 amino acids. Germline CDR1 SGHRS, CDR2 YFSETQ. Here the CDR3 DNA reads TGCGCCAGCAGCTTGGCGGGGGCGATCACCGGGGAGCTGTTTTTT. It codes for CASSLAGAITGELFF. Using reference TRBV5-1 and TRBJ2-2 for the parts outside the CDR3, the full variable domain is KAGVTQTPRYLIKTRGQQVTLSCSPISGHRSVSWYQQTPGQGLQFLFEYFSETQRNKGNFPGRFSGRQFSNSRSEMNVSTLELGDSALYLCASSLAGAITGELFFGEGSRLTVL.

The CDR3 protein is CASSQTLGVEETQYF. CDR3 nucleotides: TGCGCCAGCAGCCAGACCCTAGGGGTCGAAGAGACCCAGTACTTC. This sequence joins TRBV4-3 and TRBJ2-5; D might be TRBD1 (5 bases). V shed 3 bases and J shed 3 bases, with 14 bases lying between them. Germline lookup yields CDR1 LGHNA and CDR2 YSLEER. The CDR3 loop spans 15 amino acids.

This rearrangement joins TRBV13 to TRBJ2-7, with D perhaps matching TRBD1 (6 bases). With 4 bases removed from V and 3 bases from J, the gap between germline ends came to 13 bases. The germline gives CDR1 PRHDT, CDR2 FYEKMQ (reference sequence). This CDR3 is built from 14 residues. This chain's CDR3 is CASSWTETLYEQYF. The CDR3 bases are TGTGCCAGCAGCTGGACAGAGACCCTCTACGAGCAGTACTTC.

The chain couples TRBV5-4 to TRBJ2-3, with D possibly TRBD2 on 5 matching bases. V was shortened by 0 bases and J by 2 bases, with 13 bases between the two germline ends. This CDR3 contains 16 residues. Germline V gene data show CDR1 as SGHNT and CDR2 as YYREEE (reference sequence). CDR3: CASSLALERSTDTQYF. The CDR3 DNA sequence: TGTGCCAGCAGCTTGGCGCTAGAGCGGTCCACAGATACGCAGTATTTT.

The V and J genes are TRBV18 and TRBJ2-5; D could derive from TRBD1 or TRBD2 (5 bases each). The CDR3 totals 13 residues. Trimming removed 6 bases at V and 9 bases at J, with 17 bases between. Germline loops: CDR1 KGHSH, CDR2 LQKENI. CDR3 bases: TGTGCCAGCTCGATAGGGGACGGCGAGGCCCAGTACTTC. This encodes CASSIGDGEAQYF.

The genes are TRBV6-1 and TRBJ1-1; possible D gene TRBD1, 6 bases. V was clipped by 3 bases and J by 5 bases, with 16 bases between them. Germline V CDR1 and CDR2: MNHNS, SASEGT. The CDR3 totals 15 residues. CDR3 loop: CASSDGRTVLTEAFF. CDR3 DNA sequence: TGTGCCAGCAGTGATGGGAGGACAGTTTTGACTGAAGCTTTCTTT.

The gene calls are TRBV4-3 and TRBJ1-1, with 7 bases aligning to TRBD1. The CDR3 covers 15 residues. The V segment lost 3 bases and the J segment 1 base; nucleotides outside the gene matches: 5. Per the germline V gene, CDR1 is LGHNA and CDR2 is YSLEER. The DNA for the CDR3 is TGCGCCAGCAGCCAGGAGGGGGCGGCGAACACTGAAGCTTTCTTT. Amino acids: CASSQEGAANTEAFF.

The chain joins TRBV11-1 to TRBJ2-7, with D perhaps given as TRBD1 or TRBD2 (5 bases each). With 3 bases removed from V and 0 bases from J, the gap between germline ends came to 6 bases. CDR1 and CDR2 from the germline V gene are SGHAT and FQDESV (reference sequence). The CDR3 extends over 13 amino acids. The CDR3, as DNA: TGTGCCAGCAGCTTTGGGGGCTCCTACGAGCAGTACTTC. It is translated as CASSFGGSYEQYF.

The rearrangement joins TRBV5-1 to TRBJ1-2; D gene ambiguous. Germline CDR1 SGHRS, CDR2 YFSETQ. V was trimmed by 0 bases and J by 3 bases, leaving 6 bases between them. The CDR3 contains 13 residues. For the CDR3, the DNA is TGCGCCAGCAGCTTGGGGGTGGACTATGGCTACACCTTC. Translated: CASSLGVDYGYTF.